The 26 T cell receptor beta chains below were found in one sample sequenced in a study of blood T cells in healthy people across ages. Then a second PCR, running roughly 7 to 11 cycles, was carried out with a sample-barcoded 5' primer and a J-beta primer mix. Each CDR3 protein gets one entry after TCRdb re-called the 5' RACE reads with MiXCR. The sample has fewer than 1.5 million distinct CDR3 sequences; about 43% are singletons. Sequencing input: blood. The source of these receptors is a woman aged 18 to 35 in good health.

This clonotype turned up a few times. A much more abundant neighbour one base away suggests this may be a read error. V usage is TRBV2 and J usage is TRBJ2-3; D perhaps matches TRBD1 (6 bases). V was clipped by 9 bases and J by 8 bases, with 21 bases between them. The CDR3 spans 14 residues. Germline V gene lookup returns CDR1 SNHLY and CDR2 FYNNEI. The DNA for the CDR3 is TGTGCCAGTACACCCCAGGGGTTCGGAGGTACGCAGTATTTT. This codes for CASTPQGFGGTQYF.

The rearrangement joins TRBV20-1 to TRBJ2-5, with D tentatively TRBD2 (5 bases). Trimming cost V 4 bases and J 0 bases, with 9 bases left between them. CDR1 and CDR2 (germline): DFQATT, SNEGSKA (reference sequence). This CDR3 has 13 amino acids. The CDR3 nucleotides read TGCAGTGCTACGACCGGGAACCAAGAGACCCAGTACTTC. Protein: CSATTGNQETQYF.

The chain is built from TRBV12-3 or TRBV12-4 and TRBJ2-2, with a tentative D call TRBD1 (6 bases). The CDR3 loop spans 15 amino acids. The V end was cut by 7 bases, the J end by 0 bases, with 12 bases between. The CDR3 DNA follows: TGTGCCAGCATGGACACAGGGCCGAACACCGGGGAGCTGTTTTTT. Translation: CASMDTGPNTGELFF.

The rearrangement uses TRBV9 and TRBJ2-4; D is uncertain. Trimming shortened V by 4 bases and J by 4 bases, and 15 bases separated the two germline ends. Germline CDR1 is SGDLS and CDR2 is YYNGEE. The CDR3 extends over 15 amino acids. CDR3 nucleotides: TGTGCCAGCAGCCCCACAACCGGGTCAAAAAACATTCAGTACTTC. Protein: CASSPTTGSKNIQYF.

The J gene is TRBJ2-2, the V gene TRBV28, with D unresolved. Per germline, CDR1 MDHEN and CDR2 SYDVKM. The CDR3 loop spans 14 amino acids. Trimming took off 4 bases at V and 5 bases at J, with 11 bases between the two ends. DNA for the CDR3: TGTGCCAGCAGTTCCCAATCGCTGACCGGGGAGCTGTTTTTT. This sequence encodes CASSSQSLTGELFF. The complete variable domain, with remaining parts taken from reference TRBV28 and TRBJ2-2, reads DVKVTQSSRYLVKRTGEKVFLECVQDMDHENMFWYRQDPGLGLRLIYFSYDVKMKEKGDIPEGYSVSREKKERFSLILESASTNQTSMYLCASSSQSLTGELFFGEGSRLTVL.

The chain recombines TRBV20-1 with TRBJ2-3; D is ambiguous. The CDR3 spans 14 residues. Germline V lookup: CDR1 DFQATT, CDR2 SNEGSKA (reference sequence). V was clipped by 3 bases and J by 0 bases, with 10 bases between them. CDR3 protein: CSASKVTSTDTQYF. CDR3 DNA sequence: TGCAGTGCTAGTAAAGTAACTAGCACAGATACGCAGTATTTT.

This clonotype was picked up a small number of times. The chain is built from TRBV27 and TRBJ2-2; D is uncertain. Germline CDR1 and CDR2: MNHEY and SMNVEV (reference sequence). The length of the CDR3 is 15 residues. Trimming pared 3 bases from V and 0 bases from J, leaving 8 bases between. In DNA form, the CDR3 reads TGTGCCAGCAGTTTGGAACTAACGAACACCGGGGAGCTGTTTTTT. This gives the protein CASSLELTNTGELFF.

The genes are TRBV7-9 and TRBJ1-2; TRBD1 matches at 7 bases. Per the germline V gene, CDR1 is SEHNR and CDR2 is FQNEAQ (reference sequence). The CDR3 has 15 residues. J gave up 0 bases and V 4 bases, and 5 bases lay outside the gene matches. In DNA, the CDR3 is TGTGCCAGCAGCTCTTGGGACAGCCCTAACTATGGCTACACCTTC. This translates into CASSSWDSPNYGYTF.

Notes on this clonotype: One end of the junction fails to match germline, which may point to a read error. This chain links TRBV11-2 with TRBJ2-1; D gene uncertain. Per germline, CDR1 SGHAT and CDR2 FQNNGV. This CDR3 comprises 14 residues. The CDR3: CVSSLGGLPNEQFF. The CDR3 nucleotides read TGTGTCAGCAGCTTAGGTGGCCTACCCAATGAGCAGTTCTTC.

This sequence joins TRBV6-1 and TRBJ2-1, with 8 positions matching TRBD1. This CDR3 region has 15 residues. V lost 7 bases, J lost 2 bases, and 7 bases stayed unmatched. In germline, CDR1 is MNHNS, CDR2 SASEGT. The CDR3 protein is CASIQQGGPYNEQFF. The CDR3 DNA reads TGTGCCAGCATCCAACAGGGGGGCCCCTACAATGAGCAGTTCTTC.

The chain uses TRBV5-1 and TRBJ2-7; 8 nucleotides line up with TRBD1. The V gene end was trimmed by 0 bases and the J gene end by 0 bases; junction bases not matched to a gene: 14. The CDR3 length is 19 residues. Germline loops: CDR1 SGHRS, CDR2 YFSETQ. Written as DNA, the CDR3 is TGCGCCAGCAGCTTGGCCCATAAGTTAGGACAGGGATTCTCCTACGAGCAGTACTTC. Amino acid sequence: CASSLAHKLGQGFSYEQYF.

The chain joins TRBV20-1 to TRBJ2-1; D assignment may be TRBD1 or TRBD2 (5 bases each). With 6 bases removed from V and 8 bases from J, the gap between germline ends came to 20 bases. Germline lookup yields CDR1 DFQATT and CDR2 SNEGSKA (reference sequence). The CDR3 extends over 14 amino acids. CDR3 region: CSAVGTLPGDEQFF. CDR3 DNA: TGCAGTGCCGTCGGGACCCTCCCTGGGGATGAGCAGTTCTTC.

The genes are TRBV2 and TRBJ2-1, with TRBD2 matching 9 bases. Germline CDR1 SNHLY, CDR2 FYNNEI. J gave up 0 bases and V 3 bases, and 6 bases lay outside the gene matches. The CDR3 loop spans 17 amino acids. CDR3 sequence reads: CASSDPSGASSYNEQFF. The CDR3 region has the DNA TGTGCCAGCAGTGACCCTAGCGGGGCGAGCTCCTACAATGAGCAGTTCTTC.

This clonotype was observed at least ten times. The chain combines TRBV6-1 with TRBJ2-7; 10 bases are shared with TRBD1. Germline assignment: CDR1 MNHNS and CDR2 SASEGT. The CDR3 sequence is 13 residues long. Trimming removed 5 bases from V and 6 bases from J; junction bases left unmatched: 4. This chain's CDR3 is CASSSRDRGEQYF. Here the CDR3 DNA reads TGTGCCAGCAGTAGCCGGGACAGGGGCGAGCAGTACTTC.

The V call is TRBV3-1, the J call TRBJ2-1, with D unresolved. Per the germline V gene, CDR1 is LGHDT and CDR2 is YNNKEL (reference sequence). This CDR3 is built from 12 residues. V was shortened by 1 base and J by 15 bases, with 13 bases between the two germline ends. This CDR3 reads CASSQVAQQRFF. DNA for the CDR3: TGTGCCAGCAGCCAAGTCGCTCAGCAGCGGTTCTTC.

CDR3 amino acids: CASSLGATSDGQETQYF. Written as DNA, the CDR3 is TGCGCCAGCAGCTTGGGTGCAACTAGCGACGGACAAGAGACCCAGTACTTC. The chain combines TRBV5-1 with TRBJ2-5, with 7 bases that match TRBD2. Losses at the gene ends were 0 bases for V and 2 bases for J; bases not matched to a gene: 10. The germline CDR1 and CDR2 sequences are SGHRS and YFSETQ. The CDR3 spans 17 residues.

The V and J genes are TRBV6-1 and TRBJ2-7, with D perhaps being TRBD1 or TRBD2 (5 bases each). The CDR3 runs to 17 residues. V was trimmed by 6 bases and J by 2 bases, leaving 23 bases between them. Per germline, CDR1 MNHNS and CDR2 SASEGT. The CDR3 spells CASRQKEGNVDTYEQYF. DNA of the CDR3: TGTGCCAGCAGACAGAAAGAGGGGAACGTCGACACCTACGAGCAGTACTTC.

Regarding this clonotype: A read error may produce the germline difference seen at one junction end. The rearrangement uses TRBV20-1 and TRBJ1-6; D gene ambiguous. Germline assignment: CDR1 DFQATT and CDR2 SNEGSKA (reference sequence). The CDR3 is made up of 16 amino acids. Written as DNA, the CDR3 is TGCAGTACTAGAGATCATCACAAGCTCTGGAGTTCACCCCTCCACTTT. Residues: CSTRDHHKLWSSPLHF.

CDR3 residues: CASSPYSGLAVGRVSTDTQYF. CDR3 DNA sequence: TGTGCCAGCAGCCCCTATTCGGGACTAGCGGTGGGCCGAGTGAGCACAGATACGCAGTATTTT. The genes are TRBV6-1 and TRBJ2-3, with 11 nucleotides matching TRBD2. The trim removed 6 bases at V and 0 bases at J, leaving 20 bases unmatched. The length of the CDR3 is 21 residues. Germline V lookup: CDR1 MNHNS, CDR2 SASEGT.

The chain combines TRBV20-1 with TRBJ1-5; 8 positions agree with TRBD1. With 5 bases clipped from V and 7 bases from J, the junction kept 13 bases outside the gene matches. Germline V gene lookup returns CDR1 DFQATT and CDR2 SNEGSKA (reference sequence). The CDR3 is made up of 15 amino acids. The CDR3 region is CSAYSPGTGEQPQHF. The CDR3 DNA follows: TGCAGTGCTTACTCACCCGGGACAGGAGAGCAGCCCCAGCATTTT.

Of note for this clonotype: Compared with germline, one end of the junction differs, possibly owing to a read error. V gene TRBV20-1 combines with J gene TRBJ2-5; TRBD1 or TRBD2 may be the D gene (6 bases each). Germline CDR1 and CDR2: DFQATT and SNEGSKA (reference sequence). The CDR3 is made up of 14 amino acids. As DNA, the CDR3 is TGCAGTGCTGGAGATCCCGGAGGGGGTGGGACCCAGTACTTC. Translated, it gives CSAGDPGGGGTQYF.

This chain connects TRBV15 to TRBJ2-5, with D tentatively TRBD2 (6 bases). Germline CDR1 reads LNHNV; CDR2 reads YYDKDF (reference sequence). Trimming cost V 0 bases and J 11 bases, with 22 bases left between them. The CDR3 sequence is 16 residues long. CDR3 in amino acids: CATSRDHPQAGNEQYF. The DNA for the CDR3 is TGTGCCACCAGCAGAGATCATCCCCAAGCGGGCAATGAGCAGTACTTC.

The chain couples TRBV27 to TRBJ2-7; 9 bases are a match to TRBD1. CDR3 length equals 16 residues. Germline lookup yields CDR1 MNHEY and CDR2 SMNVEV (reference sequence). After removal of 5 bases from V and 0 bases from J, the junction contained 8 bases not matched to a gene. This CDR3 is CASSTIPGQGSYEQYF. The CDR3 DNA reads TGTGCCAGCAGTACAATCCCGGGACAGGGCTCCTACGAGCAGTACTTC.

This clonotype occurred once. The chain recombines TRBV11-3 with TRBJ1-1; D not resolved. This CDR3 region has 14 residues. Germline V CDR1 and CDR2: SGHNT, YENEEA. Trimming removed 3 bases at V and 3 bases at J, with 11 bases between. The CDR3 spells CASSLSSAYTEAFF. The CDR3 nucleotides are TGTGCCAGCAGCTTGAGTAGCGCCTACACTGAAGCTTTCTTT.

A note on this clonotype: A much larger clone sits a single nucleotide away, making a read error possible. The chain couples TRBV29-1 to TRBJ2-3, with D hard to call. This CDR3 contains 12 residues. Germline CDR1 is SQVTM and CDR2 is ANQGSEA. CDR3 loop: CSVGASIDTQYF. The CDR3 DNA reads TGCAGCGTTGGGGCGAGCATAGATACGCAGTATTTT.

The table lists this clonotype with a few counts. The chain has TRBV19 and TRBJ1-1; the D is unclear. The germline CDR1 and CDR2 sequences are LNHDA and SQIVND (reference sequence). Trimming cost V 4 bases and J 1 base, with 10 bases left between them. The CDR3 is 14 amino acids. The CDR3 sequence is CASSTGLSNTEAFF. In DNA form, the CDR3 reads TGTGCCAGTAGTACAGGATTATCGAACACTGAAGCTTTCTTT. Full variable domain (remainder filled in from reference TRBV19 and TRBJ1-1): DGGITQSPKYLFRKEGQNVTLSCEQNLNHDAMYWYRQDPGQGLRLIYYSQIVNDFQKGDIAEGYSVSREKKESFPLTVTSAQKNPTAFYLCASSTGLSNTEAFFGQGTRLTVV.